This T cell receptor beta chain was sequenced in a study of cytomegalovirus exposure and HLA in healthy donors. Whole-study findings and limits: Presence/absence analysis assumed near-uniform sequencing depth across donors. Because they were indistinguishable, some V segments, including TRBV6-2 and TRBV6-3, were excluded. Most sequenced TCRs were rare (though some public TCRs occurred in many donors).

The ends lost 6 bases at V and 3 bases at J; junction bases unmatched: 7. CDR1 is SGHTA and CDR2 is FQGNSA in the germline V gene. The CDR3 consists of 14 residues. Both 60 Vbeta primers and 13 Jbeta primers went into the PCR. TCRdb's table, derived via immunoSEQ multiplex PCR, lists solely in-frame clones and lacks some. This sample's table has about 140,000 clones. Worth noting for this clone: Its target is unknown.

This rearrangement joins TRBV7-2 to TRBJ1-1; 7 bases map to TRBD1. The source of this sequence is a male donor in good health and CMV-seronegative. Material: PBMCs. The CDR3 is CASRPRTGDTEAFF. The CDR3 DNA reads TGTGCCAGCAGGCCCCGAACAGGGGACACTGAAGCTTTCTTT.